The clone carrying this TCR beta chain came up once. What it binds is not known. This CDR3 is 12 amino acids long. CDR1 and CDR2 from the germline V gene are SNHLY and FYNNEI. The ends were cut back, 7 bases at V and 8 bases at J, with 14 bases in the middle. Produced via immunoSEQ multiplex PCR; TCRdb's table is partial and in-frame only. The table has 35,000 or so clones, 65% to 85% seen once. The sample comes from a study of OX40 agonist ivuxolimab in advanced cancers. Study-wide results and limits: With doses of 0.1-3.0 mg/kg, partial responders showed among the lowest clonal expansion.

The sequencing here drew on CD4+ or CD8+ T cells sorted from blood, taken in a trial of the OX40 agonist ivuxolimab. V gene TRBV2 combines with J gene TRBJ1-2; unclear D gene. This clonotype was sampled from an adult with an advanced solid tumor such as melanoma, head and neck, liver or kidney cancer. The CDR3 region has the DNA TGTGCCAGCAAGGCTCAACTACAAGGCTACACCTTC. Translating gives CASKAQLQGYTF.